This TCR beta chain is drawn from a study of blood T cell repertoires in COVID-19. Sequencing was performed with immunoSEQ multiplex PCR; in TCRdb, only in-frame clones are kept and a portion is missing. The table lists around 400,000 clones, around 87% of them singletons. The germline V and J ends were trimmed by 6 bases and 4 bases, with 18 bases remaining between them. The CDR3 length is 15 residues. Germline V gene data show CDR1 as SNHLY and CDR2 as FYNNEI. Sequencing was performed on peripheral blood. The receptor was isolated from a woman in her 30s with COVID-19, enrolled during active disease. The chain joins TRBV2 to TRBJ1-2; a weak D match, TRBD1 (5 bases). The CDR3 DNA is TGTGCCAGCAGGCCGGCGGCCTCGGGGGGCTATGGCTACACCTTC. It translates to CASRPAASGGYGYTF. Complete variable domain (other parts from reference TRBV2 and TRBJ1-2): EPEVTQTPSHQVTQMGQEVILRCVPISNHLYFYWYRQILGQKVEFLVSFYNNEISEKSEIFDDQFSVERPDGSNFTLKIRSTKLEDSAMYFCASRPAASGGYGYTFGSGTRLTVV.